The sequence of this T cell receptor (beta chain) was determined in a study of blood T cell repertoires in COVID-19. Background on the study: Material from acute and convalescent COVID-19 was sourced from the United States, Italy and Spain. T cells, B-cell-depleted T cells, or PBMCs provided the cDNA or gDNA that served as material.

This CDR3 region has 15 residues. Germline V gene sequence: CDR1 SGHRS, CDR2 YFSETQ. The ends lost 1 base at V and 0 bases at J; junction bases unmatched: 4. As handled by the study authors: Reference gene primer amplification in the assay estimated nucleated cell counts. TCRdb's copy holds only in-frame clones and misses some; the assay was immunoSEQ multiplex PCR. V and J calls and clone size follow that table, whereas D and trimming were derived from the DNA. The profile shows fewer than 300,000 clones, roughly 84% of them singletons. This clone appeared a few times. The chain links TRBV5-1 to TRBJ2-7, with 7 bases aligning to TRBD2. The source material was peripheral blood. The receptor was isolated from a woman aged 18-29 years with acute or convalescent COVID-19. DNA for the CDR3: TGCGCCAGCAGCTTGTCGGGAGGCACCTCCTACGAGCAGTACTTC. Translation: CASSLSGGTSYEQYF.